This TCR beta chain was identified in a study of blood T cell repertoires in COVID-19 (dated by TCRdb to the early 2020s). Context from the whole study: The collaborator samples originated in the United States, Italy and Spain and spanned the acute and convalescent phases of COVID-19. The prospective study material was composed of cDNA or gDNA derived from T cells, B-cell-depleted T cells, or PBMCs. Deeply sampled blood TCRbeta repertoires from subjects exposed to, actively infected with, or recovered from COVID-19 were included in the dataset. The repertoires were made available in a free public database intended to serve as a resource for research on the immune response to SARS-CoV-2. The samples were drawn from two sources: the first 160 participants of the ongoing ImmuneRACE study, and over 1,000 subjects contributed by 6 global collaborators. Nearly every sample came with metadata listing a de-identified subject ID, COVID-19 status, age in years and sex. HLA class I and class II types, where available, came from metadata supplied by the sample provider rather than from assay-based typing.

Each collaborating institution followed its own protocols to collect whole blood in K2EDTA tubes. For TCRbeta analysis, collaborators shipped samples as frozen whole blood, isolated PBMCs, or DNA extracted from either of those sample types. The CDR3 goes from the cysteine to the phenylalanine over 16 residues. The sequence is cut down to CDR3 DNA, 48 bases in frame from base 1. Deletion took 5 bases off V and 5 bases off J, with a span of 21 bases between the germline ends. The germline V gene (reference sequence) supplies CDR1 MNHEY and CDR2 SMNVEV. TCRbeta CDR3 regions were amplified from genomic DNA by means of the immunoSEQ Assay, a bias-controlled multiplex PCR. The study's processing was this. The number of nucleated cells in each sample was estimated by amplification of reference gene primers within the assay. To quantify the absolute abundance of each unique TCRbeta CDR3 rearrangement, sequence reads were collapsed and filtered. For each sample, productive Simpson clonality was calculated as the square root of Simpson's diversity index across productive rearrangements. The table comes from immuneACCESS by way of TCRdb, which keeps in-frame sequences with V and J called. Part of the clones is missing from these tables; in studies checked, under half for an unresolved V gene and the rest for unknown reasons. V and J calls and clone size are those listed in that table; D and trimming were worked out from the DNA. This sample is represented by some 50,000 clones; 80% to 90% of them were singletons. 4% of the sample comes from the top ten.

Remarks on this clone: What this receptor recognizes is not known. No per-base quality is available; no much larger clone lies one base away.

Study-level results and caveats: The quantity of clinical and demographic metadata differed by source and by participant and was supplied without curation.

What was sequenced was peripheral blood. Rearrangement joined TRBV27 to TRBJ1-1; possibly the D gene is TRBD1, per 5 matching bases. This TCR derives from a man in his fifties or sixties with acute or convalescent COVID-19. The CDR3 here reads CASSNRREAGRTEAFF. The nucleotide sequence reads TGTGCCAGCAGTAACCGCAGGGAGGCGGGGAGGACTGAAGCTTTCTTT.